This T cell receptor beta chain was documented in a study of tumor and adjacent non-tumor tissue in lung cancer. Study context: Samples averaged roughly 4.4 million productive TCRbeta reads each. General observations from the study: Patients with more diverse tumor TCRs had worse survival.

No cell sorting was done before RNA was extracted from the tissue. The CDR3 runs 15 residues. Germline V gene sequence: CDR1 DFQATT, CDR2 SNEGSKA (reference sequence). V was clipped by 8 bases and J by 4 bases, with 24 bases between them. Three rounds of nested PCR, following a modified ARM-PCR protocol, produced the TCRbeta library. TCRdb re-called the multiplex PCR reads through MiXCR, storing one row per CDR3 protein. The data hold 70,000 to 90,000 distinct CDR3 sequences, with 75% to 90% observed a single time. For this clonotype: The antigen is undetermined.

Sequenced material: lung tumor tissue. This TCR came from a woman between 50 and 59 years old with non-small cell lung cancer. This chain joins TRBV20-1 and TRBJ2-7; D possibly uses TRBD1 or TRBD2 (5 bases each). CDR3 loop: CSTRDQWGSRYEQYF. The DNA for the CDR3 is TGCAGTACGAGAGATCAATGGGGGAGTAGGTACGAGCAGTACTTC.